The present entry profiles one T cell receptor (beta chain) with its context. Losses at the gene ends were 0 bases for V and 1 base for J; bases not matched to a gene: 3. Germline CDR1 reads SGHKS; CDR2 reads YYEKEE (reference sequence). This CDR3 contains 17 residues. This specimen comes from a study of identical twins. cDNA molecules carried unique molecular identifiers, and template switching added a universal primer site. In TCRdb, the 5' RACE reads were re-called with MiXCR into one record per CDR3 protein. The sample has about 300,000 distinct CDR3 sequences, approximately 13% seen once. The sample was also reused in another study, on yellow fever vaccine responses in identical twins.

The receptor was isolated from a woman between 18 and 29 years old in good health. This chain uses TRBV5-5 with TRBJ2-1; 11 bases are a match to TRBD2. The sequencing sample was made of CD8+ T cells sorted from blood. CDR3 sequence: CASSLEPSGGSYNEQFF. The CDR3 bases are TGTGCCAGCAGCTTGGAGCCTAGCGGGGGGTCCTACAATGAGCAGTTCTTC.